This T cell receptor beta chain was recovered during a study of cytomegalovirus exposure and HLA in healthy donors. The PCR made use of 60 Vbeta and 13 Jbeta primers. Data came from immunoSEQ multiplex PCR; TCRdb stores just in-frame clones and leaves some out. Here the sample spans about 120,000 clones, about 9.4% being singletons. To note about this clone: What it binds is unknown.

Trimming removed 5 bases from V and 4 bases from J; junction bases left unmatched: 14. The CDR3 extends over 19 amino acids. The V gene's germline CDR1 is SGHTA and CDR2 FQGNSA. Notes on the study in general: Among TCR beta chains, those listed as cytomegalovirus-associated numbered approximately 150. Most likely, a cluster of highly shared sequence variants arose as a sequencing artifact. The study reported that TCR beta sequences accurately predicted HLA-A and HLA-B alleles in most subjects. Earlier analysis yielded a pattern in which most TCR beta V segments were productive about 90% or about 30% of the time.

This TCR was recovered from a woman aged 40-49 years in good health and CMV-seropositive. Sample: PBMCs. This chain uses TRBV7-2 with TRBJ2-2, with 12 bases matching TRBD1. CDR3 in DNA: TGTGCCAGCAGCCTCTGGATCGGGACAGGGGGCCGTTTCACCGGGGAGCTGTTTTTT. It encodes CASSLWIGTGGRFTGELFF.